These T cell receptor beta chains were read from a single sample in a study of T-cell reconstitution after alpha-beta-depleted transplantation in children. TCRdb called the PCR reads again in MiXCR, with one record for every CDR3 protein. This sample has about 980,000 distinct CDR3 sequences, with roughly 29% found just once. Sequenced here: PBMCs, mostly from graft donor cells, sampled 360 days after TCRalphabeta/CD19-depleted stem cell transplant. These receptors all come from a boy less than two years old who had a stem cell transplant for SCID, so the T cells may come from the graft donor. The CDR3 runs from the conserved cysteine through the conserved F or W.

v_gene | CDR3aa
TRBV4-1 | CASSQDPTLDEQFF
TRBV29-1 | CSVGGQGFEAFF
TRBV9 | CASSPDPPGLVDTDTQYF
TRBV12-3/TRBV12-4 | CASSTPGLAGKDTQYF
TRBV2 | CASSSPRRGAGKLFF
TRBV11-3 | CASSPTGGPDTQYF
TRBV5-1 | CSSKPGQNYGYTF
TRBV2 | CASSGAGFYNEQFF
TRBV12-3/TRBV12-4 | CASSTGRGVETQYF
TRBV20-1 | CSAKGRGISYNEQFF
TRBV4-3 | CASSKIQGWNEQYF
TRBV7-9 | CASSYIAGEKETQYF
TRBV4-1 | CASRGTGGEKLFF
TRBV6-5 | CASSYSAGGLGDTQYF
TRBV5-6 | CASSLERDIQYF
TRBV7-2 | CASSRRDRGVTDTQYF
TRBV7-2 | CASSFVAGGPRELFF
TRBV21-1 | CASSKGPYGYTF
TRBV10-3 | CAISEVAGMNTEAFF
TRBV20-1 | CSAPGLDVTDTQYF
TRBV30 | CAWSALGGSQETQYF
TRBV7-9 | CASSFSDGGRVNTEAFF
TRBV2 | CASSEGAGGWNNEQFF
TRBV12-3/TRBV12-4 | CASSQGFSGNTIYF
TRBV7-8 | CASSLSGLAGSNTQYF
TRBV20-1 | CSARGTSPYEQYF
TRBV7-9 | CASSLSNADTQYF
TRBV27 | CASSPTPGGNEQFF
TRBV6-1 | CASSRDRVEHEQYF
TRBV20-1 | CSARGKGASYNEQFF
TRBV5-1 | CASSSDRGSTGELFF
TRBV25-1 | CASSETPGVSGGNPDTQYF
TRBV6-1 | CASSEQRLNTGELFF
TRBV4-2 | CASSQAVAGGQRTDTQYF
TRBV7-3 | CASSSTSGGSPYNEQFF
TRBV5-1 | CASSFPRGGSTDTQYF
TRBV5-1 | CASRRTGGRNTEAFF
TRBV29-1 | CSVEDRDHQETQYF
TRBV7-2 | CASSIDRASVFEDTQYF
TRBV20-1 | CGSPGLAGGREQFF
TRBV12-3/TRBV12-4 | CASNKNRETQYF
TRBV7-8 | CASSSARDRVQLAKNIQYF